This T cell receptor beta chain was sequenced for a study of blood T cell repertoires in COVID-19. Study-level background: The study drew acute and convalescent COVID-19 samples from the United States, Italy and Spain. In each case, the material was cDNA or gDNA derived from T cells, B-cell-depleted T cells, or PBMCs.

This clone was detected only a few times. Looked up from germline, CDR1 is SGHDT and CDR2 is YYEEEE. The J segment lost 8 bases and the V segment lost 4 bases, leaving 14 bases of the junction unmatched. The length of the CDR3 is 15 residues. Original processing notes: Reference gene primer amplification yielded estimated nucleated cell counts. TCRdb's copy holds only in-frame clones and misses some; the assay was immunoSEQ multiplex PCR. That table supplies the V and J calls and clone size; D and trimming were determined from the DNA. The sample consists of a few hundred thousand clones, 85% to 90% of them appearing once.

The TCR was taken from a woman aged 35 to 49 with acute or convalescent COVID-19. The sequenced sample was peripheral blood. The chain joins TRBV5-6 to TRBJ1-2; 7 positions match TRBD1. This chain's CDR3 is CASSNIRQGSGGYTF. The DNA for the CDR3 is TGTGCCAGCAGCAACATCCGACAGGGATCGGGAGGCTACACCTTC. The entire variable domain, with the rest obtained from reference TRBV5-6 and TRBJ1-2, is as follows: DAGVTQSPTHLIKTRGQQVTLRCSPKSGHDTVSWYQQALGQGPQFIFQYYEEEERQRGNFPDRFSGHQFPNYSSELNVNALLLGDSALYLCASSNIRQGSGGYTFGSGTRLTVV.